The clone carrying this T cell receptor beta chain was found a few times. Germline lookup yields CDR1 KGHDR and CDR2 SFDVKD. V shed 4 bases, J shed 7 bases, and the junction held 7 bases outside the gene matches. The CDR3 length is 17 residues. In the source study's methods: Scientists estimated how many nucleated cells there were by amplifying reference gene primers. The data were produced by immunoSEQ multiplex PCR, yet TCRdb's version contains in-frame clones alone and is incomplete. The V and J calls and the clone size are those of that table, but D and trimming were determined from the DNA. The sample shows roughly 140,000 clones, 70% to 85% of them seen only once. This record comes from a study of blood T cell repertoires in COVID-19. Across the whole study: From the United States, Italy and Spain came samples of acute and convalescent COVID-19.

Sequenced material: peripheral blood. The V and J genes are TRBV24-1 and TRBJ2-1; 15 bases fit TRBD2. This TCR came from a woman aged 45-65 years with acute or convalescent COVID-19. CDR3 nucleotides: TGTGCCACCAGTGACCAGGGACTAGCGGGAGGTTGGAATGAGCAGTTCTTC. It is translated as CATSDQGLAGGWNEQFF.